This T cell receptor beta chain was identified in a study of blood T cells in healthy people across ages. The study's findings and limits: In long-lived donors, naive CD4+ cell counts and diversity exceeded those of aged donors. Investigators viewed diversity estimates from one million T cells as underestimates, the study reported.

A second PCR, run for about 7 to 11 cycles, used a sample-barcoded 5' primer plus a J-beta primer mix. A single record per CDR3 protein comes from TCRdb applying MiXCR to the 5' RACE reads. Altogether 1.5 million to 2 million distinct CDR3 sequences are present, 39% being singletons, with the ten largest covering about 23%. Germline assignment: CDR1 SGDLS and CDR2 YYNGEE. V was trimmed by 2 bases and J by 5 bases, leaving 13 bases between them. The CDR3 spans 14 residues. Comments on this clonotype: Its target is not known.

The sequencing input was blood. This TCR derives from a human donor in good health. This chain links TRBV9 with TRBJ1-2; D possibly corresponds to TRBD1 (5 bases). The CDR3 DNA reads TGTGCCAGCAGCGTCCGGGACGGAATTTATGGCTACACCTTC. Translating gives CASSVRDGIYGYTF.